The 25 T cell receptor beta chains reported below all come from one sample, sequenced in a study of shared clonotypes between healthy human individuals. This table comes from immunoSEQ multiplex PCR, and its TCRdb copy is limited to in-frame clones, with some not included. Of over a million clones in the sample, approximately 80% were seen once. The sample consisted of memory CD4+ T cells from PBMCs. Subset specified: CD45RA-negative fraction. Source of these receptors: a man between 18 and 35 years old in good health. Some clones in this sample may be carry-over from other donors' samples.

The rearrangement links TRBV14 to TRBJ2-1; perhaps TRBD1 as D (5 bases). This CDR3 is built from 17 residues. V was shortened by 0 bases and J by 2 bases, with 14 bases between the two germline ends. In germline, CDR1 is SGHDN, CDR2 FVKESK. CDR3 DNA sequence: TGTGCCAGCAGCCAAGAAGGGGCCAGGGTAACCTACAATGAGCAGTTCTTC. It codes for CASSQEGARVTYNEQFF.

In regard to this clone: Other DNA sequences within the sample encode an identical CDR3. The chain uses TRBV6-1 and TRBJ1-1; unclear D gene. V shed 2 bases and J shed 5 bases, with 3 bases lying between them. Germline CDR1 reads MNHNS; CDR2 reads SASEGT. This CDR3 is 11 amino acids long. Here the CDR3 reads CASSESTEAFF. The CDR3 DNA reads as TGTGCCAGCAGTGAAAGTACTGAAGCTTTCTTT.

This clone was counted only a few times. The V gene is TRBV6-1, the J gene TRBJ2-2, with 9 bases lining up with TRBD2. Germline CDR1 and CDR2: MNHNS and SASEGT. V shed 3 bases, J shed 7 bases, and the junction held 6 bases outside the gene matches. CDR3 length equals 15 residues. CDR3 in DNA: TGTGCCAGCAGTGACCAAGCGGGAGGAGTCGGGGAGCTGTTTTTT. Encoded protein: CASSDQAGGVGELFF.

In its sample, this clone was seen a few times. The chain combines TRBV2 with TRBJ2-1; the D gene is possibly TRBD2 (5 bases). This CDR3 contains 14 residues. V dropped 8 bases and J dropped 7 bases, with 18 bases sitting between them. Germline V gene data show CDR1 as SNHLY and CDR2 as FYNNEI. The CDR3 DNA reads TGTGCCAGCGTGTTTGGACTCAACAAGAATGAGCAGTTCTTC. Protein: CASVFGLNKNEQFF.

V and J are TRBV28 and TRBJ2-3, with 10 bases fitting TRBD2. Losses at the gene ends were 5 bases for V and 4 bases for J; bases not matched to a gene: 3. Germline CDR1 is MDHEN and CDR2 is SYDVKM. CDR3 length: 14 amino acids. CDR3 nucleotides: TGTGCCAGCAGTCTAGCGGGAGACCCAGATACGCAGTATTTT. It translates to CASSLAGDPDTQYF.

This rearrangement joins TRBV7-3 to TRBJ2-7; 12 bases agree with TRBD1. The CDR3 loop spans 19 amino acids. Germline trimming cut 2 bases from V and 4 bases from J; bases unmatched to any gene: 15. The germline V gene encodes CDR1 SGHTA and CDR2 FQGTGA. The CDR3 DNA is TGTGCCAGCAGCTTACGAGGGACAGGGGGCGTTGGGATTTCGTACGAGCAGTACTTC. As protein: CASSLRGTGGVGISYEQYF. The full variable domain, its missing parts supplied by reference TRBV7-3 and TRBJ2-7, is GAGVSQTPSNKVTEKGKYVELRCDPISGHTALYWYRQSLGQGPEFLIYFQGTGAADDSGLPNDRFFAVRPEGSVSTLKIQRTERGDSAVYLCASSLRGTGGVGISYEQYFGPGTRLTVT.

This sequence joins TRBV9 and TRBJ2-2, with D perhaps TRBD1 (7 bases). This CDR3 has 16 amino acids. Trimming stripped 4 bases from V and 0 bases from J, with 13 bases between. The germline CDR1 and CDR2 sequences are SGDLS and YYNGEE. CDR3 DNA sequence: TGTGCCAGCAGCCCCGGGGGACAGTCGAACACCGGGGAGCTGTTTTTT. This encodes CASSPGGQSNTGELFF. The full variable domain, its missing parts supplied by reference TRBV9 and TRBJ2-2, is DSGVTQTPKHLITATGQRVTLRCSPRSGDLSVYWYQQSLDQGLQFLIQYYNGEERAKGNILERFSAQQFPDLHSELNLSSLELGDSALYFCASSPGGQSNTGELFFGEGSRLTVL.

This clone was recorded once. This chain links TRBV13 with TRBJ2-1, with 15 nucleotides matching TRBD2. Trimming at V came to 0 bases and at J to 7 bases, leaving 7 bases not matched to a gene. This CDR3 region has 18 residues. Germline-derived CDR1 and CDR2 are PRHDT and FYEKMQ (reference sequence). The CDR3 region is CASSLGFGTSGRPNEQFF. CDR3 nucleotide sequence: TGTGCCAGCAGCTTAGGGTTTGGGACTAGCGGGAGGCCGAATGAGCAGTTCTTC.

A remark on this clone: This sequence is one base from a far larger clone and is likely a read error. The chain recombines TRBV29-1 with TRBJ1-1; 7 positions match TRBD1. Germline CDR1 reads SQVTM; CDR2 reads ANQGSEA. The CDR3 has 13 residues. The CDR3 region is CSVQTGLGTGAFF. CDR3 nucleotides: TGCAGCGTCCAGACAGGGCTTGGGACTGGAGCTTTCTTT.

This clone was detected once. Since a far larger clone is one base different, this is likely a read error. Other DNA sequences in the sample encode the same CDR3. The V and J genes are TRBV9 and TRBJ2-2, with D uncertain. CDR3 length: 13 residues. The V gene lost 4 bases and the J gene lost 0 bases, with 4 bases spanning the gap. The germline V gene has CDR1 SGDLS and CDR2 YYNGEE. CDR3 sequence (DNA): TGTGCCAGCAGCCCCGCGAACACCGGGGAGCTGTTTTTT. Translated, it gives CASSPANTGELFF. The full variable domain, in which reference TRBV9 and TRBJ2-2 provide the parts outside the CDR3, is DSGVTQTPKHLITATGQRVTLRCSPRSGDLSVYWYQQSLDQGLQFLIQYYNGEERAKGNILERFSAQQFPDLHSELNLSSLELGDSALYFCASSPANTGELFFGEGSRLTVL.

This chain connects TRBV7-8 to TRBJ2-4; 8 bases are shared with TRBD1. The CDR3 sequence is 14 residues long. The J segment lost 8 bases and the V segment lost 5 bases, leaving 8 bases of the junction unmatched. Germline-derived CDR1 and CDR2 are SGHVS and FQNEAQ. This CDR3 reads CASSRGQVTDIQYF. CDR3 DNA: TGTGCCAGCAGCAGGGGACAGGTCACAGACATTCAGTACTTC. Filled out from reference TRBV7-8 and TRBJ2-4, the complete variable domain reads GAGVSQSPRYKVAKRGQDVALRCDPISGHVSLFWYQQALGQGPEFLTYFQNEAQLDKSGLPSDRFFAERPEGSVSTLKIQRTQQEDSAVYLCASSRGQVTDIQYFGAGTRLSVL.

The chain has TRBV15 and TRBJ2-3; the D is unclear. The V gene lost 1 base and the J gene lost 4 bases, with 12 bases spanning the gap. Germline values: CDR1 LNHNV, CDR2 YYDKDF (reference sequence). The CDR3 has 15 amino acids. CDR3 residues: CATSRGVVDADTQYF. DNA for the CDR3: TGTGCCACCAGCAGAGGTGTGGTAGATGCAGATACGCAGTATTTT.

The CDR3 region is CASSSKCEQYF. The CDR3 bases are TGTGCCAGCAGCTCGAAGTGCGAGCAGTACTTC. This chain links TRBV7-3 with TRBJ2-7; D remains unclear. Germline loops: CDR1 SGHTA, CDR2 FQGTGA. V was pared by 4 bases and J by 6 bases, with 7 bases between. The CDR3 totals 11 residues.

V gene TRBV7-3 combines with J gene TRBJ2-5, with D possibly matching TRBD2 (6 bases). The CDR3 loop spans 17 amino acids. V shed 2 bases and J shed 6 bases, with 22 bases lying between them. Germline CDR1 reads SGHTA; CDR2 reads FQGTGA. The CDR3 loop is CASSLSGGGLGGKTQYF. For the CDR3, the DNA is TGTGCCAGCAGCTTATCCGGTGGAGGATTAGGCGGGAAGACCCAGTACTTC.

This sequence joins TRBV5-5 and TRBJ1-1; D uncertain. V lost 1 base, J lost 12 bases, and 22 bases lay in between. CDR1 and CDR2 from the germline V gene are SGHKS and YYEKEE (reference sequence). The CDR3 has 15 amino acids. This chain's CDR3 is CASSLRTVHAPGTFF. The CDR3 nucleotides read TGTGCCAGCAGCTTGAGAACGGTTCACGCGCCTGGCACTTTCTTT. The full variable domain, in which reference TRBV5-5 and TRBJ1-1 provide the parts outside the CDR3, is DAGVTQSPTHLIKTRGQQVTLRCSPISGHKSVSWYQQVLGQGPQFIFQYYEKEERGRGNFPDRFSARQFPNYSSELNVNALLLGDSALYLCASSLRTVHAPGTFFGQGTRLTVV.

In its sample, this clone was seen a few times. J is TRBJ1-5 and V is TRBV30; D is uncertain. The V end lost 0 bases, the J end lost 7 bases, and 10 bases lay between the germline ends. The CDR3 is 13 amino acids. From germline, CDR1 is GTSNPN and CDR2 SVGIG (reference sequence). The DNA of the CDR3 is TGTGCCTGGAGTGTATCATACGGGCAGCCCCAGCATTTT. Residues: CAWSVSYGQPQHF.

The genes are TRBV21-1 and TRBJ1-5; TRBD1, as called in the table, went unchecked against the DNA. TRBV21-1 is listed as a pseudogene. The CDR3 covers 13 residues. CDR3 in amino acids: CASMRGGDQPQHF. In DNA form, the CDR3 reads TGTGCCAGCATGAGAGGGGGCGATCAGCCCCAGCATTTT.

J is TRBJ2-3 and V is TRBV18, with D possibly being TRBD2 (6 bases). Germline CDR1 and CDR2: KGHSH and LQKENI. The length of the CDR3 is 14 residues. V lost 2 bases and J 4 bases, leaving 10 bases between the germline ends. CDR3 residues: CASSPSSDPDTQYF. The CDR3 DNA is TGTGCCAGCTCACCATCTAGCGACCCAGATACGCAGTATTTT.

About this clone itself: Given a far larger clone just one base away, this is likely a sequencing read error. The gene calls are TRBV27 and TRBJ2-7; possibly TRBD1 for D (6 bases). The CDR3 extends over 16 amino acids. CDR1 MNHEY and CDR2 SMNVEV come from the germline V gene (reference sequence). Trimming removed 10 bases from V and 9 bases from J, with 31 bases in between. The CDR3 loop is CANKPGHLGDREAQYF. The DNA of the CDR3 is TGTGCCAACAAACCGGGACACCTGGGCGACCGAGAGGCGCAGTACTTC.

This clone was seen at least ten times. The J gene is TRBJ1-5, the V gene TRBV6-5, with D unresolved. The CDR3 totals 13 residues. Germline CDR1 and CDR2: MNHEY and SVGAGI. The V end was cut by 0 bases, the J end by 6 bases, with 6 bases between. The chain's CDR3 is CASSYSLSQPQHF. In DNA form, the CDR3 reads TGTGCCAGCAGTTACTCGTTGAGTCAGCCCCAGCATTTT.

V is TRBV5-1 and J is TRBJ2-2; tentatively, D is TRBD1 (6 bases). The CDR3 extends over 16 amino acids. Germline loops: CDR1 SGHRS, CDR2 YFSETQ. V was pared by 0 bases and J by 1 base, with 10 bases between. CDR3 in DNA: TGCGCCAGCAGCTTGGAGGGGGAAATGAACACCGGGGAGCTGTTTTTT. This gives the protein CASSLEGEMNTGELFF. Based on the CDR3 plus reference TRBV5-1 and TRBJ2-2, the full variable domain is KAGVTQTPRYLIKTRGQQVTLSCSPISGHRSVSWYQQTPGQGLQFLFEYFSETQRNKGNFPGRFSGRQFSNSRSEMNVSTLELGDSALYLCASSLEGEMNTGELFFGEGSRLTVL.

The rearrangement uses TRBV5-4 and TRBJ2-3; no clear D gene. Trimming left V 6 bases short and J 1 base short, with 9 bases between. Germline CDR1 SGHNT, CDR2 YYREEE (reference sequence). The CDR3 sequence is 13 residues long. CDR3 sequence (DNA): TGTGCCAGCACCTTTGGGGGCACAGATACGCAGTATTTT. This encodes CASTFGGTDTQYF.

With regard to this clone: The junction does not match germline at one end; this may be a read error. The CDR3 is CAWSVNPGQGFILRETQYF. The CDR3 DNA follows: TGTGCCTGGAGTGTAAACCCGGGACAGGGATTTATACTCAGAGAGACCCAATACTTC. The chain carries TRBV30 and TRBJ2-5, with 9 positions matching TRBD1. CDR3 length equals 19 residues. Germline V gene data show CDR1 as GTSNPN and CDR2 as SVGIG (reference sequence).

On this clone: Distinct nucleotide sequences in the sample also encode this CDR3. The chain combines TRBV18 with TRBJ2-7; D remains unclear. The V and J ends lost 0 bases and 4 bases respectively, with 7 bases between them. Germline V gene sequence: CDR1 KGHSH, CDR2 LQKENI. The CDR3 is 13 residues long. CDR3 sequence reads: CASSPPTTYEQYF. CDR3 DNA: TGTGCCAGCTCACCACCGACGACATACGAGCAGTACTTC. Together with reference TRBV18 and TRBJ2-7, the CDR3 gives the full variable domain: NAGVMQNPRHLVRRRGQEARLRCSPMKGHSHVYWYRQLPEEGLKFMVYLQKENIIDESGMPKERFSAEFPKEGPSILRIQQVVRGDSAAYFCASSPPTTYEQYFGPGTRLTVT.

This clone was counted many times. Other DNA sequences in the sample encode the same CDR3. V is TRBV7-2 and J is TRBJ2-5; the match to TRBD1 covers 7 bases. Trimming cost V 3 bases and J 3 bases; bases outside gene matches: 1. The CDR3 runs to 13 residues. CDR1 is SGHTA, CDR2 FQGNSA, per germline. The CDR3: CASSLGTEETQYF. In DNA, the CDR3 is TGTGCCAGCAGCTTGGGGACAGAAGAGACCCAGTACTTC.